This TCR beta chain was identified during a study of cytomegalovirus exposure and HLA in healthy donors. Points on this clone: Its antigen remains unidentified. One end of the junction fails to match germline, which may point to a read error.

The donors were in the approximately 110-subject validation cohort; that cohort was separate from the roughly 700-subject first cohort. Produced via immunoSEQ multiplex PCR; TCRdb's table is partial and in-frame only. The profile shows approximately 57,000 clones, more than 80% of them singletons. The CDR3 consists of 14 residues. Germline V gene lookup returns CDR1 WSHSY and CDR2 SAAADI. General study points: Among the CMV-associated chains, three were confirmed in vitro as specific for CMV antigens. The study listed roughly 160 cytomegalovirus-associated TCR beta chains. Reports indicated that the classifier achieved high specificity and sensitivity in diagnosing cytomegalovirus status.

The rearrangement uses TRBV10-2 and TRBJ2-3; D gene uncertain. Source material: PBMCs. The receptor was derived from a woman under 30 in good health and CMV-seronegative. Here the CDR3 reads CATSQGGRTDTQYF. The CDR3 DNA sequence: TGCGCCACCAGTCAAGGCGGCCGCACAGATACGCAGTATTTT.